Below are 18 T cell receptor beta chains sequenced from a single sample in a study of CD8 T cells in ankylosing spondylitis. TCRdb itself ran the 5' RACE reads through MiXCR, one entry per CDR3 protein. The sample records about 36,000 distinct CDR3 sequences, about 6.3% being singletons. What was sequenced was blood, either unsorted or a sorted T cell fraction (not recorded which). These receptors originate from a male donor with ankylosing spondylitis or in good health (not recorded which).

This clonotype was counted ten times or more. V gene TRBV2 combines with J gene TRBJ2-7, with D uncertain. The V and J ends lost 7 bases and 9 bases respectively, with 22 bases between them. CDR1 and CDR2 from the germline V gene are SNHLY and FYNNEI. The CDR3 is 14 amino acids. Here the CDR3 reads CASTPELGSLWQYF. CDR3 sequence (DNA): TGTGCCAGCACCCCGGAGCTCGGGTCTCTTTGGCAGTACTTC.

This clonotype was seen only a few times. This chain joins TRBV4-3 and TRBJ2-7; D perhaps matches TRBD2 (7 bases). V lost 4 bases, J lost 2 bases, and 15 bases lay in between. The germline V gene encodes CDR1 LGHNA and CDR2 YSLEER. This CDR3 has 15 residues. The CDR3 here is CASSPLGGAPYEQYF. In DNA form, the CDR3 reads TGCGCCAGCAGCCCTTTAGGGGGGGCACCCTACGAGCAGTACTTC.

This clonotype has ten or more counts. The chain uses TRBV9 and TRBJ2-2; D not resolved. Trimming stripped 0 bases from V and 4 bases from J, with 4 bases between. Germline-derived CDR1 and CDR2 are SGDLS and YYNGEE. The length of the CDR3 is 13 residues. The CDR3 DNA reads TGTGCCAGCAGCGTAGGCCCCACCGGGGAGCTGTTTTTT. Translating it yields CASSVGPTGELFF.

This clonotype was seen ten or more times. The chain combines TRBV30 with TRBJ1-5; 7 bases map to TRBD1. Trimming removed 1 base from V and 0 bases from J; junction bases left unmatched: 6. CDR3 length: 16 amino acids. The V gene's germline CDR1 is GTSNPN and CDR2 SVGIG (reference sequence). As DNA, the CDR3 is TGTGCCTGGAGTGATCCGGGACAGAGTAGCAATCAGCCCCAGCATTTT. Translation: CAWSDPGQSSNQPQHF.

In the case of this clonotype: This may stem from a read error, because a much larger clone lies one nucleotide away. The chain employs TRBV10-3 and TRBJ2-6; D is unclear. Germline assignment: CDR1 ENHRY and CDR2 SYGVKD. This CDR3 spans 15 amino acids. This CDR3 reads CAISEGRSGTNVLTF. CDR3 in DNA: TGTGCCATCAGTGAGGGACGGTCTGGGACCAACGTCCTGACTTTC.

This clonotype showed up many times. This chain links TRBV7-3 with TRBJ2-3, with TRBD1 identical over 8 bases. With V trimmed by 5 bases and J by 4 bases, 5 bases remained unmatched. CDR3 size: 14 residues. The germline gives CDR1 SGHTA, CDR2 FQGTGA. The CDR3 DNA follows: TGTGCCAGCAGCCAGACAGGGGATGCAGATACGCAGTATTTT. Its translation is CASSQTGDADTQYF.

This clonotype was counted ten times or more. The CDR3 protein is CASSVEGQNSPLHF. The DNA for the CDR3 is TGTGCCAGCAGCGTAGAAGGGCAGAATTCACCCCTCCACTTT. The chain combines TRBV9 with TRBJ1-6; D is ambiguous. CDR1 and CDR2 from the germline V gene are SGDLS and YYNGEE. The CDR3 has 14 residues. With 0 bases removed from V and 7 bases from J, the gap between germline ends came to 8 bases.

In this sample, this clonotype turned up many times. CDR3 DNA: TGTGCCAGCGGCCCGGGGTACCCCTACAATGAGCAGTTCTTC. Translated, it gives CASGPGYPYNEQFF. This chain uses TRBV27 with TRBJ2-1; D is perhaps TRBD2 (5 bases). Germline CDR1 and CDR2: MNHEY and SMNVEV (reference sequence). V shed 8 bases and J shed 2 bases, with 13 bases lying between them. The length of the CDR3 is 14 residues.

This clonotype appeared many times. V is TRBV20-1 and J is TRBJ2-7; unclear D gene. The CDR3 contains 10 residues. Per the germline V gene, CDR1 is DFQATT and CDR2 is SNEGSKA (reference sequence). The germline V and J ends were trimmed by 3 bases and 6 bases, with 6 bases remaining between them. CDR3 bases: TGCAGTGCTAGTGGTGGCGAGCAGTACTTC. It is translated as CSASGGEQYF.

This sequence joins TRBV19 and TRBJ2-2; possibly TRBD2 for D (6 bases). This CDR3 spans 15 amino acids. Trimming cost V 5 bases and J 4 bases, with 14 bases left between them. Germline lookup yields CDR1 LNHDA and CDR2 SQIVND (reference sequence). The CDR3 coding sequence is TGTGCCAGTAGTCTCTATCTGGGGGGCACCGGGGAGCTGTTTTTT. This gives the protein CASSLYLGGTGELFF. Full variable domain (rest looked up from reference TRBV19 and TRBJ2-2): DGGITQSPKYLFRKEGQNVTLSCEQNLNHDAMYWYRQDPGQGLRLIYYSQIVNDFQKGDIAEGYSVSREKKESFPLTVTSAQKNPTAFYLCASSLYLGGTGELFFGEGSRLTVL.

This clonotype occurred many times. The rearrangement uses TRBV27 and TRBJ2-1; TRBD1 agrees at 8 bases. Germline CDR1 and CDR2: MNHEY and SMNVEV (reference sequence). The J segment lost 13 bases and the V segment lost 6 bases, leaving 11 bases of the junction unmatched. The CDR3 spans 13 residues. The CDR3 bases are TGTGCCAGCAGCCAGCGGACAGGGACCCAACAGTTCTTC. The encoded protein is CASSQRTGTQQFF.

This clonotype was observed many times. The J gene is TRBJ1-6, the V gene TRBV5-1; perhaps TRBD1 as D (5 bases). In germline, CDR1 is SGHRS, CDR2 YFSETQ. The CDR3 has 13 amino acids. V lost 3 bases, J lost 8 bases, and 9 bases lay in between. CDR3 bases: TGCGCCAGCAGCTCCGGGACGGATTCACCCCTCCACTTT. Translation: CASSSGTDSPLHF.

This clonotype was detected many times. The chain joins TRBV5-1 to TRBJ2-3, with 8 positions matching TRBD1. The V gene end was trimmed by 1 base and the J gene end by 2 bases; junction bases not matched to a gene: 9. Germline assignment: CDR1 SGHRS and CDR2 YFSETQ. CDR3 length equals 17 residues. In DNA form, the CDR3 reads TGCGCCAGCAGCTTGAGCACCAGGGGGCTTACCACAGATACGCAGTATTTT. Its translation is CASSLSTRGLTTDTQYF.

This clonotype was picked up many times. The chain uses TRBV20-1 and TRBJ1-4; perhaps TRBD1 as D (5 bases). This CDR3 contains 13 residues. V lost 3 bases to trimming and J lost 5 bases, with 10 bases between them. CDR1 is DFQATT and CDR2 is SNEGSKA in the germline V gene (reference sequence). CDR3 bases: TGCAGTGCTAGTACAGGACTGAATGAAAAACTGTTTTTT. Translation gives CSASTGLNEKLFF.

Ten or more counts support this clonotype. The chain has TRBV7-3 and TRBJ2-2, with no clear D. V lost 4 bases and J 5 bases, leaving 8 bases between the germline ends. CDR3 length: 13 residues. The germline CDR1 and CDR2 sequences are SGHTA and FQGTGA. The DNA for the CDR3 is TGTGCCAGCAGCTCAGTAGGGACCGGGGAGCTGTTTTTT. Its translation: CASSSVGTGELFF.

The rearrangement joins TRBV28 to TRBJ2-5; 10 nucleotides match TRBD1. This CDR3 has 14 residues. V shed 2 bases, J shed 6 bases, and the junction held 3 bases outside the gene matches. Germline CDR1 MDHEN, CDR2 SYDVKM. The CDR3 sequence is CASSLVGQGQTQYF. CDR3 sequence (DNA): TGTGCCAGCAGTTTAGTGGGACAGGGGCAGACCCAGTACTTC.

This clonotype has ten or more counts. The genes are TRBV5-1 and TRBJ2-1; D might be TRBD2 (5 bases). V lost 9 bases, J lost 0 bases, and 19 bases lay in between. This CDR3 region has 16 residues. The germline gives CDR1 SGHRS, CDR2 YFSETQ. CDR3: CATTRGDLSSYNEQFF. The DNA for the CDR3 is TGCGCCACCACTAGAGGAGACCTTAGCTCCTACAATGAGCAGTTCTTC.

This clonotype came up many times. The CDR3 DNA reads TGTGCCAGCAGCGCCGGGGGAGGAAACTATGGCTACACCTTC. Translated, it gives CASSAGGGNYGYTF. The gene calls are TRBV7-9 and TRBJ1-2; weak D call: TRBD1 (5 bases). With 5 bases removed from V and 2 bases from J, the gap between germline ends came to 12 bases. CDR1 SEHNR and CDR2 FQNEAQ come from the germline V gene (reference sequence). The CDR3 runs to 14 residues.